Shown below are 24 T cell receptor beta chains from a single sample sequenced in a study of CXCR3-negative and CXCR3-positive naive CD8 T cells. UMI labels and 5' RACE were used to prepare the TRB cDNA libraries. For each CDR3 protein, TCRdb gives one entry from its re-call of the 5' RACE reads, without DNA. The sample data list under 85,000 distinct CDR3 sequences. Regarding the study as a whole: CXCR3-negative naive cells had less hydrophobic TRB CDR3s than did CXCR3-positive naive cells.

These TCRs are of unknown antigen specificity. What was sequenced was naive CXCR3+ CD8+ T cells from blood. Subset: CD45RO-CCR7+CD27+CD95- naive CD8+ T cells expressing CXCR3 (TNR3+). These receptors all stem from a human donor in good health. Some clones in this sample may be carry-over from other donors' samples.

The V gene is TRBV7-6, the J gene TRBJ2-7; TCRdb lists TRBD1, though no DNA is available to test this call. Germline CDR1 reads SGHVS; CDR2 reads FNYEAQ. The CDR3 loop spans 16 amino acids. The CDR3 spells CASSSGQGANSYEQYF.

This chain links TRBV27 with TRBJ1-5. The CDR3 is 15 residues long. Germline loops: CDR1 MNHEY, CDR2 SMNVEV (reference sequence). Here the CDR3 reads CASRPAADSNQPQHF.

This chain joins TRBV20-1 and TRBJ2-5; TCRdb calls TRBD2, which cannot be checked without DNA. The CDR3 length is 13 residues. The V gene's germline CDR1 is DFQATT and CDR2 SNEGSKA (reference sequence). The CDR3 spells CSARERLVTTQYF.

The CDR3 loop is CASSQKVQGLRNYGYTF. J is TRBJ1-2 and V is TRBV7-3. The germline V gene encodes CDR1 SGHTA and CDR2 FQGTGA. This CDR3 has 17 amino acids.

The CDR3: CASSYSLKAYEQYF. The chain uses TRBV6-5 and TRBJ2-7. CDR3 length: 14 amino acids. Per the germline V gene, CDR1 is MNHEY and CDR2 is SVGAGI.

The V call is TRBV12-3 or TRBV12-4, the J call TRBJ2-7. The CDR3 contains 12 residues. This chain's CDR3 is CASSLGFYEQYF.

This chain joins TRBV28 and TRBJ1-6; TCRdb's D call of TRBD1 is untestable without DNA. Germline V CDR1 and CDR2: MDHEN, SYDVKM. CDR3 length: 16 amino acids. CDR3: CASRSRGGSYNSPLHF.

The chain has TRBV6-4 and TRBJ2-3; with no DNA, the TCRdb D assignment of TRBD1 cannot be verified. The CDR3 has 15 residues. Germline V gives CDR1 MRHNA, CDR2 SNTAGT. CDR3 sequence reads: CASSDGTGGPDTQYF.

V gene TRBV15 combines with J gene TRBJ2-7. The CDR3 has 14 amino acids. Germline loops: CDR1 LNHNV, CDR2 YYDKDF (reference sequence). The chain's CDR3 is CATSREMGPNEQYF.

The gene calls are TRBV4-1 and TRBJ2-7; TCRdb lists TRBD2, though no DNA is available to test this call. The CDR3 runs 17 residues. Germline-derived CDR1 and CDR2 are MGHRA and YSYEKL. This CDR3 is CASRQGAGGGTSYEQYF.

V gene TRBV6-5 combines with J gene TRBJ2-5; the D call of TRBD2 rests on TCRdb alone, since no DNA is present to check it. CDR1 is MNHEY and CDR2 is SVGAGI in the germline V gene. There are 19 residues in the CDR3. This CDR3 reads CASSYQPTSGGAVWETQYF.

The gene calls are TRBV21-1 and TRBJ2-2. TRBV21-1 is termed a pseudogene. The CDR3 is 14 residues long. The CDR3 sequence: CASSKKRVTGELFF.

The chain uses TRBV12-3 or TRBV12-4 and TRBJ1-1; checking the TCRdb D call of TRBD1 is not possible without DNA. CDR3 length: 14 amino acids. CDR3 sequence reads: CASSRSGGWTEAFF.

V gene TRBV4-3 combines with J gene TRBJ2-3; the D call from TCRdb, TRBD1, cannot be confirmed without DNA. Germline lookup yields CDR1 LGHNA and CDR2 YSLEER. CDR3 length equals 15 residues. This CDR3 is CASSRTGGVADTQYF.

The chain couples TRBV7-8 to TRBJ2-7; as DNA is missing, the TRBD1 call by TCRdb cannot be tested. In germline, CDR1 is SGHVS, CDR2 FQNEAQ. The CDR3 spans 14 residues. CDR3 residues: CASSYGQGPYEQYF. Based on the CDR3 plus reference TRBV7-8 and TRBJ2-7, the full variable domain is GAGVSQSPRYKVAKRGQDVALRCDPISGHVSLFWYQQALGQGPEFLTYFQNEAQLDKSGLPSDRFFAERPEGSVSTLKIQRTQQEDSAVYLCASSYGQGPYEQYFGPGTRLTVT.

The CDR3 reads CASSYSNAVGQGAYEQYF. The chain has TRBV6-5 and TRBJ2-7; there is no DNA to check the TCRdb D call of TRBD1. The CDR3 is 18 residues long. The germline V gene has CDR1 MNHEY and CDR2 SVGAGI.

The rearrangement links TRBV20-1 to TRBJ2-7; TCRdb picks TRBD2, but there is no DNA to check that call. From germline, CDR1 is DFQATT and CDR2 SNEGSKA (reference sequence). The CDR3 loop spans 19 amino acids. The CDR3 protein is CSARTPLGQRGADDYEQYF.

J is TRBJ1-2 and V is TRBV5-1. This CDR3 contains 14 residues. CDR1 is SGHRS, CDR2 YFSETQ, per germline. The CDR3 protein is CASSLAESNYGYTF.

J is TRBJ1-2 and V is TRBV5-6; TCRdb designates TRBD1, a call that cannot be tested without DNA. The CDR3 has 13 residues. Germline CDR1 reads SGHDT; CDR2 reads YYEEEE. CDR3 loop: CASSLQGAHGYTF.

V and J are TRBV7-7 and TRBJ2-2; TCRdb outputs TRBD1, but without DNA this stays unchecked. The CDR3 spans 13 residues. Germline CDR1 is SSHAT and CDR2 is FNYEAQ (reference sequence). The CDR3 here is CASAGRDTGELFF. Drawing the rest from reference TRBV7-7 and TRBJ2-2, the complete variable domain is GAGVSQSPRYKVTKRGQDVTLRCDPISSHATLYWYQQALGQGPEFLTYFNYEAQPDKSGLPSDRFSAERPEGSISTLTIQRTEQRDSAMYRCASAGRDTGELFFGEGSRLTVL.

CDR3 region: CAISELGQDPETQYF. The rearrangement links TRBV10-3 to TRBJ2-5; TCRdb calls TRBD1, which cannot be checked without DNA. CDR1 ENHRY and CDR2 SYGVKD come from the germline V gene. The CDR3 is 15 residues long.

The rearrangement links TRBV7-9 to TRBJ1-2; the TCRdb call, TRBD1, lacks DNA for checking. The CDR3 has 16 amino acids. CDR1 and CDR2 (germline): SEHNR, FQNEAQ (reference sequence). This chain's CDR3 is CASSPSPRGSYYGYTF. The variable domain in full, with the rest retrieved from reference TRBV7-9 and TRBJ1-2, is DTGVSQNPRHKITKRGQNVTFRCDPISEHNRLYWYRQTLGQGPEFLTYFQNEAQLEKSRLLSDRFSAERPKGSFSTLEIQRTEQGDSAMYLCASSPSPRGSYYGYTFGSGTRLTVV.

The V call is TRBV7-3, the J call TRBJ2-7; TCRdb's assignment of TRBD1 cannot be checked, as there is no DNA. Looked up from germline, CDR1 is SGHTA and CDR2 is FQGTGA. The CDR3 spans 15 residues. CDR3 in amino acids: CASSQRGRDNYGQYF.

The J gene is TRBJ2-7, the V gene TRBV28; the D call of TRBD1 rests on TCRdb alone, since no DNA is present to check it. CDR1 MDHEN and CDR2 SYDVKM come from the germline V gene. The CDR3 covers 15 residues. The CDR3 loop reads CASSLNRGGSYEQYF.